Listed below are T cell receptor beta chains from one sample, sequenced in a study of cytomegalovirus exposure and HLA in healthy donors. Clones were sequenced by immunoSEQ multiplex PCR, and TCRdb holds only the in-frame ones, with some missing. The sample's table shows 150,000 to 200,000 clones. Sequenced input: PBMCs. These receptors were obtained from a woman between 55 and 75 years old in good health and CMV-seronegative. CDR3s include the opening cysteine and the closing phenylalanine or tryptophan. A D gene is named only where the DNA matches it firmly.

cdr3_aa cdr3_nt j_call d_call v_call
CASTSLGLQYF TGTGCCAGTACTTCACTAGGACTTCAGTACTTC TRBJ2-4 - TRBV19
CASSYSMSGTDTQYF TGTGCCAGCAGTTACTCGATGAGCGGGACAGATACGCAGTATTTT TRBJ2-3 - TRBV6-6
CASSPERSFGTQYF TGTGCCAGCTCACCGGAGCGATCATTTGGGACCCAGTACTTC TRBJ2-5 - TRBV18
CASSQRQGNTEAFF TGCGCCAGCAGCCAACGACAGGGCAACACTGAAGCTTTCTTT TRBJ1-1 TRBD1 TRBV4-3
CASSQDAAGWAGELFF TGTGCCAGCAGCCAAGATGCGGCAGGGTGGGCCGGGGAGCTGTTTTTT TRBJ2-2 - TRBV4-2
CASSGNRASGNTIYF TGTGCCAGCAGCGGAAACAGGGCCTCTGGAAACACCATATATTTT TRBJ1-3 - TRBV9
CAGGQRRREQYF TGTGCCGGAGGACAGCGAAGACGCGAGCAGTACTTC TRBJ2-7 - TRBV2
CASRGPDSNQPQHF TGTGCCAGCAGGGGGCCGGACAGCAATCAGCCCCAGCATTTT TRBJ1-5 - TRBV6-5
CASSSSPTGLAKNIQYF TGCGCCAGCAGCTCCTCACCGACAGGACTAGCCAAAAACATTCAGTACTTC TRBJ2-4 - TRBV4-1
CASSATPGQANFFYGYTF TGTGCCAGCAGTGCAACCCCGGGACAGGCCAATTTTTTCTATGGCTACACCTTC TRBJ1-2 TRBD1 TRBV6-1
CASSREWEYEQYF TGCGCCAGCAGCCGCGAATGGGAGTACGAGCAGTACTTC TRBJ2-7 - TRBV5-1
CASSRDRVGTEAFF TGTGCCAGCAGCCGTGACAGGGTCGGCACTGAAGCTTTCTTT TRBJ1-1 TRBD1 TRBV11-2
CASSLQRELLEQYF TGTGCCAGCAGTCTCCAGCGGGAGTTGCTCGAGCAGTACTTC TRBJ2-7 TRBD2 TRBV27
CASSLEIAWIADTQYF TGTGCCAGCAGCTTGGAAATAGCTTGGATTGCAGATACGCAGTATTTT TRBJ2-3 - TRBV5-8
CASSLGATSALSEQYF TGTGCCAGCAGCCTAGGGGCAACTAGCGCCCTCTCCGAGCAGTACTTC TRBJ2-7 TRBD2 TRBV5-4
CASSLFGASLSSYYEQYF TGTGCCAGCAGCTTGTTTGGGGCGAGTCTCTCCTCCTACTACGAGCAGTACTTC TRBJ2-7 - TRBV5-5
CASSEASQTYEQYF TGTGCCAGCAGTGAGGCAAGCCAGACTTACGAGCAGTACTTC TRBJ2-7 - TRBV2
CASSLSGTSGISHF TGTGCCAGCAGCTTATCCGGGACTAGCGGGATTTCGCACTTC TRBJ2-4 TRBD2 TRBV7-2